This TCR beta chain was identified in a study of CD8 T cells in ankylosing spondylitis (TCRdb year 2017). In terms of the full investigation: The study profiled T cell receptor beta repertoires in healthy donors and ankylosing spondylitis patients to find disease-linked TCR variants. The whole study cohort included 85 to 120 healthy donors and around 25 ankylosing spondylitis patients. Peripheral blood samples were taken, and synovial fluid was additionally collected from ankylosing spondylitis patients. The full study reports these points: Some motif variants had previously been reported in the synovial fluid and blood of reactive arthritis patients, which suggests shared mechanisms of disease initiation. According to the report, matched synovial fluid samples from ankylosing spondylitis patients were significantly enriched for the disease-linked clones. The disease-linked clones had a CD8+ phenotype and were found at relatively low frequencies in peripheral blood. A TCR beta motif of fewer than 10 highly homologous amino acid variants appeared characteristic of blood from ankylosing spondylitis patients.

For sequencing, an Illumina HiSeq 2500 was employed. TCR beta libraries were prepared by quantitative 5'-RACE with molecular barcodes. On the authors' methods: Disease-linked TCR variants were identified with a new computational method built on a probabilistic model of VDJ rearrangement. TCRdb reanalyzed the raw reads on its own, using fastp at Q25 for trimming and MiXCR for clone calling, and kept in-frame beta chains. Identical CDR3 protein sequences are pooled into one entry, listed with their most common genes and DNA. TCRdb assigned the V and J calls; the authors' analysis was not used. This sample lists around 130,000 distinct CDR3 sequences; 7% were detected once. More than 10% of the sample is held by the ten biggest clonotypes. This clonotype was seen repeatedly, ten times or more. Its recognized antigen is unknown. Base-call qualities are not available, and no considerably larger clone is one nucleotide away.

V gives up 7 bases and J gives up 6 bases, and the segment between their germline ends measures 12 bases. From the cysteine up to the phenylalanine, the CDR3 has a length of 12 residues. Only CDR3 DNA is held: 36 bases, read in frame from base 1. The germline V gene gives CDR1 as MGHDK and CDR2 as SYGVNS. The receptor was derived from a male donor with ankylosing spondylitis or in good health (not recorded which). The chain employs TRBV25-1 and TRBJ1-1; no D gene can be assigned with confidence. Sequences were obtained from blood, either unsorted or a sorted T cell fraction (not recorded which). The DNA sequence is TGTGCCAGCACCCATGGGTACGCTGAAGCTTTCTTT. This sequence encodes CASTHGYAEAFF.